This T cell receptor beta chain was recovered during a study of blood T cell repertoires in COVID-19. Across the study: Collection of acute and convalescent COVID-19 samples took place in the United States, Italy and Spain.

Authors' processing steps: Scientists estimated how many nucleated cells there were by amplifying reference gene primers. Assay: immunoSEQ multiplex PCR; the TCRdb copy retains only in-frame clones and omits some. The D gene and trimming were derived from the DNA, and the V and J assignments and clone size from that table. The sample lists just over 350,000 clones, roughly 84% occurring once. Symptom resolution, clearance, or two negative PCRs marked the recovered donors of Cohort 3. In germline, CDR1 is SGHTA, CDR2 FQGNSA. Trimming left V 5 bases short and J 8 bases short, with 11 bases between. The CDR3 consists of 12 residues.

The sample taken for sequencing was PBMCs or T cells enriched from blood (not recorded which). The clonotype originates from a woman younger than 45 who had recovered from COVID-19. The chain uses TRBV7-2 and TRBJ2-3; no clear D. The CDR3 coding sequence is TGTGCCAGCAGCCTACTTCGTGGTACGCAGTATTTT. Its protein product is CASSLLRGTQYF.